These T cell receptor beta chains were read from a single sample in a study of cytomegalovirus exposure and HLA in healthy donors. The assay was immunoSEQ multiplex PCR, and TCRdb's table has in-frame clones only and misses some. In the table there are under 200,000 clones, over 75% of which are singletons. Sequencing was carried out using PBMCs. The receptors come from a woman aged 45-60 years in good health and CMV-seronegative. Both conserved end residues are part of each CDR3. A D gene is named only where the DNA matches it firmly. Size values are once, few and many counts, or a class for expanded clones, and some rows have none.

D	size	V	J	DNA	CDR3
TRBD2	-	TRBV2	TRBJ2-5	TGTGCCAGCAAGAGCCGTAGACCAGCGGGAGATGGGGGCCAAGAGACCCAGTACTTC	CASKSRRPAGDGGQETQYF
-	-	TRBV5-8	TRBJ1-2	TGTGCCAGCAGCCTCCGGGAGCTCTTC	CASSLRELF
TRBD2	-	TRBV4-1	TRBJ2-5	TGCGCCAGCAGCCAACTAGCGGGGGAGCTCCAAGAGACCCAGTACTTC	CASSQLAGELQETQYF
-	-	TRBV28	TRBJ2-7	TGTGCCAGCAGTCTACTGTTTCGAACCTACGAGCAGTACTTC	CASSLLFRTYEQYF
-	-	TRBV7-2	TRBJ2-3	TGTGCCAGCCTCGACTTTACTACGCAGTATTTT	CASLDFTTQYF
-	once	TRBV5-4	TRBJ2-7	TGTGCCAGCAGCCCCCCGGCTGCGGAGGGTTCCTACGAGCAGTACTTC	CASSPPAAEGSYEQYF
-	-	TRBV18	TRBJ2-1	TGTGCCAGCTCTCAACGGGTAGGGGATTCCTACAATGAGCAGTTCTTC	CASSQRVGDSYNEQFF
TRBD1	-	TRBV30	TRBJ1-5	TGTGCCTGGAGTGTAGGTGCGGGACAGTTCAATCAGCCCCAGCATTTT	CAWSVGAGQFNQPQHF
-	once	TRBV5-1	TRBJ2-3	TGCGCCAGCAGCAGCGGAGATACGCAGTATTTT	CASSSGDTQYF
TRBD1	-	TRBV18	TRBJ2-1	TGTGCCAGCTCACCACTGACAGGGGGCCACAATGAGCAGTTCTTC	CASSPLTGGHNEQFF